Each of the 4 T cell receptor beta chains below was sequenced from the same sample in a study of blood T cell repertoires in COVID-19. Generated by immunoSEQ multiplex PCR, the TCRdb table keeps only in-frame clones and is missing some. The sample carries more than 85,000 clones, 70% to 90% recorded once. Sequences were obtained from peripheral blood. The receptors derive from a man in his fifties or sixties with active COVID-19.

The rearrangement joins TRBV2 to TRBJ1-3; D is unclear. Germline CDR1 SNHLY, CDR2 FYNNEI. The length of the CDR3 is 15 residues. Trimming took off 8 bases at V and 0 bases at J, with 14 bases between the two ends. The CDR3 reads CASGLSKYSGNTIYF. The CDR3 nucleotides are TGTGCCAGCGGCCTCAGTAAATACTCTGGAAACACCATATATTTT.

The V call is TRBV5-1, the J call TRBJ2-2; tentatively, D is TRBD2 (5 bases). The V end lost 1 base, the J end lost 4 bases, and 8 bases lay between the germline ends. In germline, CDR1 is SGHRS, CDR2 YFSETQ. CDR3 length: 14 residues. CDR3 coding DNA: TGCGCCAGCAGCTTGATTGCGGGCACCGGGGAGCTGTTTTTT. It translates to CASSLIAGTGELFF.

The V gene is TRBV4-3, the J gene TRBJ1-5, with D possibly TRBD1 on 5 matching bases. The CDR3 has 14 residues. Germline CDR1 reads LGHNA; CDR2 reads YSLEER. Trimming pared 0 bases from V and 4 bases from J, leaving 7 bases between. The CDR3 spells CASSQDRGNQPQHF. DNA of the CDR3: TGCGCCAGCAGCCAAGATAGGGGTAATCAGCCCCAGCATTTT.

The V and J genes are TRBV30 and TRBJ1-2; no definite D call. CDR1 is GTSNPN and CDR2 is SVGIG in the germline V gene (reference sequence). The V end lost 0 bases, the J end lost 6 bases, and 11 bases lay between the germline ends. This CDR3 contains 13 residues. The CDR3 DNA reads TGTGCCTGGAGTGTACTGGGAGTGGATGGCTACACCTTC. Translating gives CAWSVLGVDGYTF.